The 15 T cell receptor beta chains below all came from one sample that was sequenced in a study of blood T cell repertoires in COVID-19. Profiling relied on immunoSEQ multiplex PCR, and the TCRdb table lists in-frame clones only, not all of them. The profile covers 70,000 or so clones, with about 88% appearing a single time and about 1.4% taken by the ten largest. Sequencing was performed on peripheral blood. Receptors were obtained from a human donor in a cohort sampled during active COVID-19.

The genes are TRBV4-1 and TRBJ2-1; D is undetermined. Germline V gene sequence: CDR1 MGHRA, CDR2 YSYEKL. The CDR3 has 13 residues. Trimming cost V 1 base and J 9 bases, with 10 bases left between them. The CDR3 is CASSQGTNSEQFF. The CDR3 DNA reads as TGCGCCAGCAGCCAAGGTACAAACAGTGAGCAGTTCTTC.

The chain links TRBV19 to TRBJ1-1; 8 positions agree with TRBD1. Germline CDR1 reads LNHDA; CDR2 reads SQIVND (reference sequence). The junction had 8 bases not matched to a gene; V was cut back by 1 base and J by 7 bases. This CDR3 contains 15 residues. The CDR3 protein is CASSIGYRGLSEAFF. CDR3 in DNA: TGTGCCAGTAGTATAGGGTACAGGGGGTTGAGTGAAGCTTTCTTT.

This clone was observed once. This chain connects TRBV6-5 to TRBJ2-3; the D gene is possibly TRBD2 (5 bases). Germline values: CDR1 MNHEY, CDR2 SVGAGI. The V and J ends lost 8 bases and 3 bases respectively, with 15 bases between them. This CDR3 is built from 14 residues. The CDR3 DNA follows: TGTGCCAGCGGATCCGGGGTTCAAACAGATACGCAGTATTTT. It encodes CASGSGVQTDTQYF.

The chain recombines TRBV3-1 (or the pseudogene TRBV3-2) with TRBJ2-5; possible D gene TRBD1, 5 bases. Germline V gene sequence: CDR1 LGHDT, CDR2 YNNKEL (reference sequence). The CDR3 sequence is 13 residues long. Deletions cut 4 bases from V and 3 bases from J, with 9 bases between. CDR3 loop: CASSPDRKETQYF. In nucleotides, the CDR3 is TGTGCCAGCAGCCCCGACAGAAAAGAGACCCAGTACTTC.

The rearrangement links TRBV19 to TRBJ1-2; D is unresolved. The V gene lost 5 bases and the J gene lost 7 bases, with 14 bases spanning the gap. CDR1 is LNHDA, CDR2 SQIVND, per germline (reference sequence). The CDR3 is 13 residues long. CDR3: CASSPLAQSGYTF. CDR3 DNA sequence: TGTGCCAGTAGTCCCCTAGCGCAGAGTGGCTACACCTTC.

This chain joins TRBV5-1 and TRBJ2-7; 8 bases are shared with TRBD1. The J segment lost 1 base and the V segment lost 4 bases, leaving 4 bases of the junction unmatched. This CDR3 is built from 14 residues. The germline gives CDR1 SGHRS, CDR2 YFSETQ. For the CDR3, the DNA is TGCGCCAGCAGCACCGGGACAGGTTCCTACGAGCAGTACTTC. This gives the protein CASSTGTGSYEQYF.

The chain joins TRBV19 to TRBJ1-5; possibly TRBD1 for D (6 bases). Germline CDR1 is LNHDA and CDR2 is SQIVND (reference sequence). V was shortened by 3 bases and J by 3 bases, with 9 bases between the two germline ends. The CDR3 spans 14 residues. The CDR3, as DNA: TGTGCCAGTAGTATCGACAGGCCCAATCAGCCCCAGCATTTT. Translation: CASSIDRPNQPQHF.

This clone was observed a single time. V gene TRBV29-1 combines with J gene TRBJ2-3; D is unclear. Germline values: CDR1 SQVTM, CDR2 ANQGSEA. The CDR3 runs to 10 residues. Trimming took off 2 bases at V and 9 bases at J, with 6 bases between the two ends. The CDR3 sequence: CSVEQVTQYF. CDR3 DNA: TGCAGCGTTGAACAGGTGACGCAGTATTTT.

The V gene is TRBV7-2, the J gene TRBJ2-7; D might be TRBD1 (6 bases). Germline-derived CDR1 and CDR2 are SGHTA and FQGNSA. The CDR3 runs 15 residues. The V end was cut by 3 bases, the J end by 1 base, with 13 bases between. CDR3 region: CASSLVGTQSYEQYF. For the CDR3, the DNA is TGTGCCAGCAGCTTGGTCGGGACACAATCCTACGAGCAGTACTTC.

The chain couples TRBV7-9 to TRBJ2-7; a weak D match, TRBD1 (5 bases). Trimming removed 4 bases from V and 5 bases from J, with 12 bases in between. The CDR3 is made up of 13 amino acids. The germline CDR1 and CDR2 sequences are SEHNR and FQNEAQ (reference sequence). The CDR3 region is CASSSQGFHEQYV. CDR3 DNA: TGTGCCAGCAGCTCTCAGGGTTTCCACGAGCAGTACGTC.

This sequence joins TRBV5-8 and TRBJ1-2; TRBD1 is a possible D gene (5 bases). CDR1 and CDR2 (germline): SGHTS, YDEGEE. Trimming pared 4 bases from V and 3 bases from J, leaving 13 bases between. This CDR3 is built from 14 residues. The CDR3 loop is CASSIRQRHYGYTF. Here the CDR3 DNA reads TGTGCCAGCAGCATAAGACAGCGACACTATGGCTACACCTTC.

The chain is built from TRBV28 and TRBJ1-2; 7 bases map to TRBD1. The CDR3 length is 13 residues. With V trimmed by 7 bases and J by 2 bases, 4 bases remained unmatched. CDR1 and CDR2 (germline): MDHEN, SYDVKM. CDR3 nucleotide sequence: TGTGCCAGCACTGAACAGGGGAACTATGGCTACACCTTC. Protein sequence: CASTEQGNYGYTF.

The chain employs TRBV24-1 and TRBJ2-7; D ambiguous. CDR1 is KGHDR and CDR2 is SFDVKD in the germline V gene. This CDR3 is 9 amino acids long. In nucleotides, the CDR3 is TGTGCCACCTCCCTCCCCCGCCGGGTC. Protein sequence: CATSLPRRV.

V gene TRBV5-1 combines with J gene TRBJ2-3, with 11 positions matching TRBD2. This CDR3 region has 15 residues. The V and J ends lost 0 bases and 5 bases, in that order; junction bases with no gene match: 2. Looked up from germline, CDR1 is SGHRS and CDR2 is YFSETQ. CDR3 coding DNA: TGCGCCAGCAGCTTGGTGCTAGCGGGAGGAGATACGCAGTATTTT. Translated, it gives CASSLVLAGGDTQYF.

V and J are TRBV12-3 or TRBV12-4 and TRBJ2-7; TRBD1 matches 7 bases. Trimming removed 1 base from V and 4 bases from J; junction bases left unmatched: 1. The CDR3 is 13 amino acids. CDR3 bases: TGTGCCAGCAGTTTAGGCAGGGGGTACGAGCAGTACTTC. This encodes CASSLGRGYEQYF.